This T cell receptor beta chain appears in the sequencing data of a study of blood T cells in healthy people across ages. Study context: T cells yielded about one barcoded beta molecule per two cells through template switching.

For the second PCR, which ran for about 6 to 12 cycles, a sample-barcoded 5' primer and a J-beta primer mix were used. Every cDNA molecule bore a tag from a template-switch adaptor containing 12 random nucleotides. TCRdb redid the calling of the 5' RACE reads with MiXCR, one entry per CDR3 protein. The sample includes some 1.6 million distinct CDR3 sequences, about 31% of them seen just once. Study-level findings and limits: Samples with more naive T cells showed higher observed beta diversity.

V was shortened by 4 bases and J by 4 bases, with 17 bases between the two germline ends. The germline gives CDR1 SGHRS, CDR2 YFSETQ. The CDR3 is made up of 15 amino acids. Per sample, at least 5.5 micrograms of total RNA were extracted. This clonotype has only a few counts. Its antigen remains unknown. The sequence came from a young woman in good health. V and J are TRBV5-1 and TRBJ2-5, with D maybe TRBD1 (5 bases). The sequencing input was blood. CDR3 region: CASSPKPGSPETQYF. The CDR3 DNA reads as TGCGCCAGCAGCCCCAAGCCAGGGTCCCCAGAGACCCAGTACTTC. The full variable domain, in which reference TRBV5-1 and TRBJ2-5 provide the parts outside the CDR3, is KAGVTQTPRYLIKTRGQQVTLSCSPISGHRSVSWYQQTPGQGLQFLFEYFSETQRNKGNFPGRFSGRQFSNSRSEMNVSTLELGDSALYLCASSPKPGSPETQYFGPGTRLLVL.